This entry describes one TCR beta chain. The target of this receptor is not known. Each CD8+ T cell subset was flow-sorted in triplicate, with roughly 310,000 cells per subset placed directly into RLT lysis buffer. Standard density gradient centrifugation was used to isolate peripheral blood mononuclear cells from buffy coats. Total RNA was extracted from sorted cells using an RNeasy Mini Kit. The data are from a study of CXCR3-negative and CXCR3-positive naive CD8 T cells (dated by TCRdb to the late 2010s). Concerning the study at large: In total, roughly 140 million TRB reads were obtained, which works out to roughly 1.5 +/- 0.3 million reads per library. Diversity and physicochemical repertoire analyses covered over 10 donors pooled from two independent experiments. The TRBV-TRBJ cluster analysis covered naive subsets from roughly 5 donors and memory cells from 3 donors.

Study-level results and caveats: Because CXCR3 expression was partially decreased after cryopreservation, freshly isolated PBMCs were used for most assays. Because surface CD5, which is linked to self-reactivity in mice, was comparable between the naive subsets, TCR interaction strength was also inferred from the physicochemical properties of TRB CDR3s. Repertoire diversity was comparably high in both naive subsets but much lower in memory CD8+ T cells. Similar TRBV-TRBJ usage was shown by naive CXCR3-negative and CXCR3-positive cells from the same donor, whereas distinct patterns were shown by memory cells.

The CDR1 and CDR2 encoded by the germline V gene are SQVTM and ANQGSEA. The CDR3 measures 14 amino acids from cysteine to phenylalanine. No coding sequence is recorded. The reads were generated on a NextSeq 550. The Human TCR Profiling Kit (MiLaboratory) was used to prepare UMI-labeled 5' RACE TRB cDNA libraries. cDNA synthesis used the entire amount of extracted RNA, and PCR amplification then used the entire amount of cDNA produced. Libraries were prepared in parallel with an identical number of PCR cycles. Under the source paper's analysis protocol: MIGEC and MiXCR extracted about 50,000 +/- 10,000 unique UMI-labeled TRB cDNA molecules per library, requiring at least two reads per UMI. On average, each library contained roughly 40,000 +/- 10,000 functional in-frame TRB CDR3 nucleotide clonotypes without stop codons. After downsampling to 5000 UMI-labeled TRB molecules per sample, diversity metrics, including normalized Shannon-Wiener and Chao1, were computed in VDJtools. Clonotype-size-weighted physicochemical properties of the central five CDR3 residues (interaction energy, strength, volume and Kidera factor 4) were computed in VDJtools. With the reads reprocessed by TCRdb, a single entry stands for each CDR3 protein sequence and no DNA is reported. V and J calls and clone size were set by TCRdb, not the authors. The data table for this sample lists 40,000 to 45,000 distinct CDR3 sequences. The ten largest account for over 12% of the sample.

The sequencing sample was made of memory CD8+ T cells from blood. The sample's cell subset or site label is to be understood as: conventional CD8+ memory T cells (TMEM), sorted as controls. This TCR was sampled from a human donor in good health. Some clones in this sample may be carry-over from other donors' samples. The chain links TRBV29-1 with TRBJ2-1; as DNA is missing, the TRBD1 call by TCRdb cannot be tested. The CDR3 protein sequence reads: CSVEGRGAYNEQFF.